A few counts support the clone carrying this T cell receptor beta chain. Its antigen is unknown. The record originates from a study of CD8+ T cells in alopecia areata. The sequencing template was cDNA reverse transcribed from extracted RNA. TCRdb keeps only in-frame clones here, not all; method: immunoSEQ multiplex PCR. This table holds 100,000 to 130,000 clones, roughly 84% found once. Study-level findings and limits: Tofacitinib significantly reduced both scalp clonality and expanded CD8+ clones among the top 100.

Indicated treatment: oral pan-JAK inhibitor, 5-10 mg twice daily. PBMCs, the starting material, were the source of sorted CD4+ and CD8+ T cells. The CDR3 runs to 17 residues. Germline CDR1 reads SEHNR; CDR2 reads FQNEAQ (reference sequence). Trimming took 4 bases from V and 0 from J, leaving 17 bases between them. The sample here was CD8+ T cells sorted from blood, taken at week 24, from a patient treated with tofacitinib. The rearrangement uses TRBV7-9 and TRBJ2-3, with D tentatively TRBD1 (6 bases). The sequence was collected from a human donor with alopecia areata. CDR3 sequence: CASSSFRQAASTDTQYF. The CDR3 nucleotides are TGTGCCAGCAGCTCCTTCCGACAGGCCGCTAGCACAGATACGCAGTATTTT.